What follows describes a single TCR beta chain. Germline loops: CDR1 SGHTA, CDR2 FQGNSA. V shed 3 bases and J shed 1 base, with 10 bases lying between them. The CDR3 is made up of 14 amino acids. TCRdb itself ran the RT-PCR reads through MiXCR, one entry per CDR3 protein. The sample consists of some 880,000 distinct CDR3 sequences, roughly 18% of them appearing once. This sample was included in a study of patients and donors after allogeneic stem cell transplantation. Sequencing input: blood, either unsorted or a sorted T cell fraction (not recorded which). The clonotype comes from a human donor who was either an allogeneic HSCT recipient or a stem cell or donor lymphocyte infusion donor (not recorded which). It is not recorded whose cells these are; they may come from a transplant donor. The rearrangement joins TRBV7-2 to TRBJ2-7; D gene uncertain. As DNA, the CDR3 is TGTGCCAGCAGCTTCCTTCCTCGGTCCTACGAGCAGTACTTC. This sequence encodes CASSFLPRSYEQYF. Combining the CDR3 with reference TRBV7-2 and TRBJ2-7 gives the whole variable domain GAGVSQSPSNKVTEKGKDVELRCDPISGHTALYWYRQSLGQGLEFLIYFQGNSAPDKSGLPSDRFSAERTGGSVSTLTIQRTQQEDSAVYLCASSFLPRSYEQYFGPGTRLTVT.